Detailed here is one TCR beta chain. This entry is derived from a study of T cell responses to AZD1222 COVID-19 vaccine. TCRdb's copy holds only in-frame clones and misses some; the assay was immunoSEQ multiplex PCR. The top ten hold roughly 4.7% of the sample, which has tens of thousands of clones, more than 85% seen once. Material: peripheral blood, obtained 28 days after the second AZD1222 dose. The sequence was obtained from an adult who received the AZD1222 COVID-19 vaccine.

CDR3 loop: CASSPWGQGAIGNTIYF. In DNA form, the CDR3 reads TGTGCCAGCAGCCCTTGGGGACAGGGGGCTATCGGAAACACCATATATTTT. The gene calls are TRBV6-2 or TRBV6-3 and TRBJ1-3, with TRBD1 identical over 12 bases. The V gene's germline CDR1 is MNHEY and CDR2 SVGEGT. V was pared by 6 bases and J by 4 bases, with 10 bases of the junction left unmatched. The CDR3 contains 17 residues.